This T cell receptor (beta chain) derives from a study of CD4 T cells in relation to SARS-CoV-2 and coronaviruses (TCRdb year 2021). For the study in its entirety: The ViraFEST assay cultured PBMCs with antigen for 10 days, then sequenced TCR beta CDR3s to find antigen-specific clonal expansions. An HIV-1 Nef peptide pool or a culture without peptide was used as the negative reference condition. Using patient-derived lymphoblastoid cell lines, the shared crossreactive spike epitopes were mapped to their HLA restriction. At the level of individual TCR clonotypes, the study measured memory CD4+ T cell crossreactivity between SARS-CoV-2 spike protein and common cold coronavirus spike proteins. The Adaptive Biotechnologies TCR-sequencing kit was used to sequence samples from a few pre-COVID donors and the naive versus memory experiments, while other data came from Illumina-based sequencing. Expansion assays from other donors in the study were sequenced with a different, Illumina-based TCR-beta assay.

Deletion took 0 bases off V and 11 bases off J, with a span of 6 bases between the germline ends. CDR1 is given as SGDLS and CDR2 as YYNGEE, both from the germline V gene. The CDR3 goes from the cysteine to the phenylalanine over 11 residues. Left in the record is the CDR3 DNA by itself, 33 bases read in frame from the first base. Results the study describes overall, beyond this receptor: In roughly 60% of donors, memory CD4+ clonotypes turned up that crossrecognized SARS-CoV-2 and at least one common cold coronavirus spike. Crossreactivity analysis was centred on spike protein, so crossreactivity against other viral proteins was not assessed. No donor contributed both pre-pandemic and post-infection samples, which limited tracing the source of pre-existing responses. Compared with monoreactive clones, crossreactive clones had significantly weaker SARS-CoV-2-driven expansion, a result consistent with antigenic imprinting. The study was constrained by small numbers of patients and of tested TCRs.

In its sample, this clone was seen a few times. It lacks a known antigen. Base qualities are not recorded, but no much larger clone differs from it by a single base. The library was generated by the immunoSEQ multiplex PCR assay. For the original study's pipeline: During preprocessing, nonproductive sequences were removed, as were CDR3s that did not start with C, did not end with F or W, or were shorter than 7 amino acids. Antigen-specific clonotypes were called with the MANAFEST web app, based on expansion relative to reference and other culture wells. To be counted as positive, a clone had to show significant expansion compared with the reference culture, at an FDR below 0.05, in 2 of 3 replicate wells. Positive clones also required significant expansion versus all other tandem wells and an odds ratio above 5. Pairwise Levenshtein distance, computed with the stringdist R package after three terminal residues were trimmed from each end, was used as the measure of CDR3 homology. As stored in TCRdb, this immuneACCESS dataset retains in-frame rearrangements with V and J assigned. A fraction of the clones does not appear; measured against another copy, unresolved V genes explain less than half of the discrepancy, and the remainder lacks a known reason. V and J calls and clone size are copied from that table; D and trimming were computed from the DNA. The sample table lists more than 25,000 clones, around three quarters of them with a count of one. The top ten clones comprise about 20% of the sample.

CD4+ T cells from unexposed donors were collected before the COVID-19 pandemic (2011-2018). After less than eleven days of culture, CD4+ T cells were isolated with the EasySep CD4+ T cell isolation kit. As cell numbers permitted, CD4+ T cells from unexposed donors were tested for reactivity to SARS-CoV-2 S and N and to four common cold coronavirus spike pools. Each well received two million PBMCs, cultured in IMDM supplemented with about 5% human AB serum and roughly 10 IU/ml IL-2. Half of the culture medium was replaced with fresh IL-2-containing medium on days 3 and 7. Triplicate replicate wells were generally used for each peptide culture condition. Leukapheresis product for the unexposed donors was purchased commercially. PBMCs were isolated from leukapheresis product or whole blood by Ficoll-Paque PLUS gradient centrifugation. PBMCs were either cryopreserved at -140°C or used fresh in the expansion assay. The QIAamp Micro DNA Kit was used to extract genomic DNA from the CD4+ T cells.

The sequenced sample consisted of CD4+ T cells from PBMCs, cultured in vitro. The rearranged segments are TRBV9 and TRBJ2-1; the D segment cannot be called with confidence. This receptor was identified in a human donor in good health. The DNA sequence is given as TGTGCCAGCAGCGTAGGAGCGCAGCAGTTCTTC. Its protein reads: CASSVGAQQFF. Full variable domain (CDR3 extended with the reference TRBV9 and TRBJ2-1 proteins): DSGVTQTPKHLITATGQRVTLRCSPRSGDLSVYWYQQSLDQGLQFLIQYYNGEERAKGNILERFSAQQFPDLHSELNLSSLELGDSALYFCASSVGAQQFFGPGTRLTVL.